The 28 T cell receptor beta chains presented below share a single source sample, sequenced in a study of control samples from healthy donors and cancer patients. Assay used: immunoSEQ multiplex PCR; TCRdb lists only in-frame clones, some missing. The sample yields about 140,000 clones, more than 90% seen once. Sequences were obtained from blood. The receptors shown here come from a man under 40 in good health.

The V call is TRBV28, the J call TRBJ2-5; maybe TRBD2 (5 bases). CDR3 size: 13 residues. Trimming pared 10 bases from V and 5 bases from J, leaving 17 bases between. Looked up from germline, CDR1 is MDHEN and CDR2 is SYDVKM. The CDR3 loop is CATRPRGFETQYF. CDR3 in DNA: TGTGCCACCCGCCCGCGCGGGTTCGAGACCCAGTACTTC.

The V and J genes are TRBV7-2 and TRBJ2-1; 8 nucleotides align to TRBD2. The CDR3 contains 16 residues. CDR1 and CDR2 (germline): SGHTA, FQGNSA. V was pared by 0 bases and J by 0 bases, with 1 base of the junction left unmatched. CDR3 DNA sequence: TGTGCCAGCAGCTTAGCGAGCGGGAGCTCCTACAATGAGCAGTTCTTC. The encoded protein is CASSLASGSSYNEQFF. Together with reference TRBV7-2 and TRBJ2-1, the CDR3 gives the full variable domain: GAGVSQSPSNKVTEKGKDVELRCDPISGHTALYWYRQSLGQGLEFLIYFQGNSAPDKSGLPSDRFSAERTGGSVSTLTIQRTQQEDSAVYLCASSLASGSSYNEQFFGPGTRLTVL.

This chain uses TRBV5-1 with TRBJ1-2; D remains unclear. This CDR3 is built from 14 residues. CDR1 SGHRS and CDR2 YFSETQ come from the germline V gene. Trimming left V 0 bases short and J 3 bases short, with 9 bases between. The CDR3 loop reads CASSLAGVDYGYTF. CDR3 DNA sequence: TGCGCCAGCAGCTTGGCTGGGGTTGACTATGGCTACACCTTC.

This rearrangement joins TRBV30 to TRBJ1-5; the D gene is possibly TRBD1 (5 bases). Trimming removed 2 bases from V and 4 bases from J, with 12 bases in between. The germline gives CDR1 GTSNPN, CDR2 SVGIG (reference sequence). The CDR3 covers 14 residues. In nucleotides, the CDR3 is TGTGCCTGGAGTACCGCGGCAGGGAATCAGCCCCAGCATTTT. Encoded protein: CAWSTAAGNQPQHF.

V and J are TRBV7-2 and TRBJ1-1; no reliable D call. This CDR3 has 17 amino acids. V was trimmed by 5 bases and J by 4 bases, leaving 23 bases between them. CDR1 is SGHTA and CDR2 is FQGNSA in the germline V gene. The DNA for the CDR3 is TGTGCCAGCAGCCCTAGTCTTGCATTTATCATTTCCACTGAAGCTTTCTTT. Translation: CASSPSLAFIISTEAFF. Full variable domain (outside the CDR3, taken from reference TRBV7-2 and TRBJ1-1): GAGVSQSPSNKVTEKGKDVELRCDPISGHTALYWYRQSLGQGLEFLIYFQGNSAPDKSGLPSDRFSAERTGGSVSTLTIQRTQQEDSAVYLCASSPSLAFIISTEAFFGQGTRLTVV.

The chain carries TRBV12-3 or TRBV12-4 and TRBJ1-2, with D unresolved. Trimming took off 3 bases at V and 3 bases at J, with 5 bases between the two ends. This CDR3 is 12 amino acids long. The CDR3: CASSFSDYGYTF. In nucleotides, the CDR3 is TGTGCCAGCAGTTTCTCTGACTATGGCTACACCTTC.

The rearrangement links TRBV6-5 to TRBJ2-5, with D possibly matching TRBD2 (6 bases). The germline V and J ends were trimmed by 6 bases and 5 bases, with 16 bases remaining between them. Germline CDR1 MNHEY, CDR2 SVGAGI. The CDR3 is made up of 14 amino acids. The CDR3 DNA sequence: TGTGCCAGCAGAACGACTAGTAGAGGGGAGACCCAGTACTTC. Encoded protein: CASRTTSRGETQYF.

The V call is TRBV5-4, the J call TRBJ1-6, with TRBD1 matching over 10 bases. CDR1 SGHNT and CDR2 YYREEE come from the germline V gene (reference sequence). The V segment lost 3 bases and the J segment 8 bases; nucleotides outside the gene matches: 2. The CDR3 has 14 residues. CDR3 in amino acids: CASSWDRGYSPLHF. The CDR3 bases are TGTGCCAGCAGCTGGGACAGGGGATATTCACCCCTCCACTTT. The full variable domain, with the rest looked up from reference TRBV5-4 and TRBJ1-6, is ETGVTQSPTHLIKTRGQQVTLRCSSQSGHNTVSWYQQALGQGPQFIFQYYREEENGRGNFPPRFSGLQFPNYSSELNVNALELDDSALYLCASSWDRGYSPLHFGNGTRLTVT.

This chain links TRBV15 with TRBJ2-2; D gene unclear. Looked up from germline, CDR1 is LNHNV and CDR2 is YYDKDF (reference sequence). Trimming removed 5 bases at V and 6 bases at J, with 4 bases between. The CDR3 extends over 11 amino acids. The CDR3 nucleotides read TGTGCCACCAGCGGGGCCGGGGAGCTGTTTTTT. Encoded protein: CATSGAGELFF.

The V call is TRBV29-1, the J call TRBJ2-3, with unresolved D. Germline CDR1 SQVTM, CDR2 ANQGSEA. V was pared by 4 bases and J by 0 bases, with 8 bases between. CDR3 length equals 13 residues. DNA of the CDR3: TGCAGCGTTGGGCTTTACAGCACAGATACGCAGTATTTT. Translated, it gives CSVGLYSTDTQYF.

The chain employs TRBV4-1 and TRBJ2-1; possible D gene TRBD2, 5 bases. This CDR3 has 18 amino acids. The ends were cut back, 0 bases at V and 3 bases at J, with 18 bases in the middle. Germline CDR1 is MGHRA and CDR2 is YSYEKL. CDR3 sequence: CASSQDGGRLNIYNEQFF. CDR3 bases: TGCGCCAGCAGCCAAGATGGAGGACGACTAAATATCTACAATGAGCAGTTCTTC.

With respect to this clone: One end of the junction does not line up with germline, which may come from a read error. The rearrangement joins TRBV7-7 to TRBJ2-2; D not resolved. Germline-derived CDR1 and CDR2 are SSHAT and FNYEAQ (reference sequence). This CDR3 contains 15 residues. The CDR3 loop is CASSPVRTFTGELFF. The CDR3 DNA sequence: TGTGCTAGCAGTCCCGTCCGGACCTTCACCGGGGAGCTGTTTTTT.

The chain combines TRBV2 with TRBJ1-6; the D gene is possibly TRBD1 (6 bases). The CDR3 is made up of 13 amino acids. The V and J ends lost 7 bases and 5 bases respectively, with 9 bases between them. Looked up from germline, CDR1 is SNHLY and CDR2 is FYNNEI. DNA for the CDR3: TGTGCCAGCATGAGGACAGATAATTCACCCCTCCACTTT. Translated, it gives CASMRTDNSPLHF. The entire variable domain, with the rest obtained from reference TRBV2 and TRBJ1-6, is as follows: EPEVTQTPSHQVTQMGQEVILRCVPISNHLYFYWYRQILGQKVEFLVSFYNNEISEKSEIFDDQFSVERPDGSNFTLKIRSTKLEDSAMYFCASMRTDNSPLHFGNGTRLTVT.

The V gene is TRBV29-1, the J gene TRBJ2-3; perhaps TRBD2 as D (5 bases). V gave up 4 bases and J gave up 4 bases, with 12 bases separating them. This CDR3 has 13 amino acids. Germline CDR1 is SQVTM and CDR2 is ANQGSEA. Here the CDR3 reads CSVVVLASDTQYF. Here the CDR3 DNA reads TGCAGCGTTGTCGTCCTAGCATCAGATACGCAGTATTTT.

The chain carries TRBV5-6 and TRBJ2-5; D is uncertain. Germline V gene lookup returns CDR1 SGHDT and CDR2 YYEEEE. This CDR3 has 14 amino acids. Deletions cut 1 base from V and 5 bases from J, with 12 bases between. CDR3 protein: CASSLYTVGETQYF. CDR3 DNA sequence: TGTGCCAGCAGCTTGTATACAGTCGGGGAGACCCAGTACTTC.

This sequence joins TRBV3-1 (or the pseudogene TRBV3-2) and TRBJ2-1; D might be TRBD2 (6 bases). Germline V CDR1 and CDR2: LGHDT, YNNKEL (reference sequence). This CDR3 spans 16 amino acids. V lost 0 bases and J 5 bases, leaving 14 bases between the germline ends. The CDR3 is CASSQDSPGLNNEQFF. The CDR3 coding sequence is TGTGCCAGCAGCCAAGATTCCCCGGGACTTAACAATGAGCAGTTCTTC.

The chain has TRBV10-2 and TRBJ2-7; 7 bases agree with TRBD1. The CDR3 runs 15 residues. Trimming at V came to 4 bases and at J to 0 bases, leaving 6 bases not matched to a gene. From germline, CDR1 is WSHSY and CDR2 SAAADI. CDR3 region: CASSGQGTSSYEQYF. The CDR3 DNA reads as TGCGCCAGCAGTGGACAGGGCACCTCCTCCTACGAGCAGTACTTC.

The V call is TRBV9, the J call TRBJ2-7; 12 bases fit TRBD2. CDR3 length: 16 residues. Germline V lookup: CDR1 SGDLS, CDR2 YYNGEE. Trimming at V came to 4 bases and at J to 5 bases, leaving 10 bases not matched to a gene. The CDR3 spells CASSPDPLAGGDEQYF. The CDR3 DNA reads as TGTGCCAGCAGCCCCGACCCGCTAGCGGGAGGGGACGAGCAGTACTTC. Looking up the rest from reference TRBV9 and TRBJ2-7 gives the full variable domain: DSGVTQTPKHLITATGQRVTLRCSPRSGDLSVYWYQQSLDQGLQFLIQYYNGEERAKGNILERFSAQQFPDLHSELNLSSLELGDSALYFCASSPDPLAGGDEQYFGPGTRLTVT.

This chain connects TRBV19 to TRBJ1-1; no reliable D call. Germline V lookup: CDR1 LNHDA, CDR2 SQIVND (reference sequence). The CDR3 sequence is 12 residues long. The V end was cut by 6 bases, the J end by 1 base, with 6 bases between. This CDR3 is CASRYSNTEAFF. In DNA, the CDR3 is TGTGCCAGTAGGTATTCGAACACTGAAGCTTTCTTT.

The genes are TRBV6-1 and TRBJ2-2; D unresolved. With 2 bases removed from V and 0 bases from J, the gap between germline ends came to 4 bases. In germline, CDR1 is MNHNS, CDR2 SASEGT. The CDR3 is 14 amino acids. This CDR3 is CASSERANTGELFF. Here the CDR3 DNA reads TGTGCCAGCAGTGAACGGGCGAACACCGGGGAGCTGTTTTTT.

The sample holds one count of this clone. The CDR3 nucleotides read TGTGCCACAAACAGGGAAGCCGGCACTGAAGCTTTCTTT. It specifies CATNREAGTEAFF. The J gene is TRBJ1-1, the V gene TRBV2, with a weak D call TRBD1 (6 bases). The CDR3 is 13 amino acids. Per germline, CDR1 SNHLY and CDR2 FYNNEI. V was clipped by 10 bases and J by 4 bases, with 16 bases between them.

This clone was seen a handful of times. The V and J genes are TRBV30 and TRBJ1-2; D ambiguous. This CDR3 comprises 12 residues. Looked up from germline, CDR1 is GTSNPN and CDR2 is SVGIG (reference sequence). V lost 2 bases to trimming and J lost 1 base, with 5 bases between them. The CDR3 DNA reads TGTGCCTGGAGTAGTTTTAACTATGGCTACACCTTC. Its translation is CAWSSFNYGYTF.

The rearrangement joins TRBV2 to TRBJ1-1, with D perhaps matching TRBD1 (5 bases). V was pared by 8 bases and J by 4 bases, with 14 bases between. Germline V CDR1 and CDR2: SNHLY, FYNNEI. CDR3 size: 13 residues. The DNA for the CDR3 is TGTGCCAGCTGTAGGGGAGAGTGCACTGAAGCTTTCTTT. Its translation: CASCRGECTEAFF.

This sequence joins TRBV3-1 (or the pseudogene TRBV3-2) and TRBJ2-5; D unclear. The CDR3 totals 12 residues. Germline-derived CDR1 and CDR2 are LGHDT and YNNKEL (reference sequence). V was cut by 6 bases and J by 5 bases, with 10 bases left in between. CDR3 residues: CASRTAQETQYF. CDR3 DNA sequence: TGTGCCAGCAGAACAGCGCAGGAGACCCAGTACTTC.

This chain uses TRBV12-5 with TRBJ2-1, with 10 bases matching TRBD2. Germline trimming cut 6 bases from V and 4 bases from J; bases unmatched to any gene: 6. The CDR3 is 15 amino acids. Per the germline V gene, CDR1 is LGHNT and CDR2 is FRNRAP. The CDR3 bases are TGTGCTAGTGGGAAGGGACTAGCGCGGTACAATGAGCAGTTCTTC. This encodes CASGKGLARYNEQFF.

The J gene is TRBJ2-5, the V gene TRBV28; 11 positions match TRBD1. Germline V CDR1 and CDR2: MDHEN, SYDVKM. The CDR3 contains 18 residues. J lost 5 bases, V lost 6 bases, and 17 bases had no gene match. The DNA of the CDR3 is TGTGCCAGCAGACGGACAGGGGGCCTTTTTGGTCGGTCGGAGACCCAGTACTTC. This encodes CASRRTGGLFGRSETQYF.

The chain couples TRBV28 to TRBJ2-7; D is possibly TRBD2 (6 bases). CDR3 length equals 14 residues. Germline V gene lookup returns CDR1 MDHEN and CDR2 SYDVKM. V was shortened by 4 bases and J by 0 bases, with 10 bases between the two germline ends. In DNA, the CDR3 is TGTGCCAGCAGTTCCCTCGGGAGCTCCTACGAGCAGTACTTC. Translation gives CASSSLGSSYEQYF.

The chain has TRBV3-1 (or the pseudogene TRBV3-2) and TRBJ1-2; unclear D gene. Trimming pared 4 bases from V and 3 bases from J, leaving 15 bases between. Per germline, CDR1 LGHDT and CDR2 YNNKEL (reference sequence). CDR3 size: 15 residues. The CDR3, as DNA: TGTGCCAGCAGCCGGGCGGAACCGAGAGACTATGGCTACACCTTC. This translates into CASSRAEPRDYGYTF.